These 29 T cell receptor beta chains share one sample of origin, sequenced in a study of regulatory T cells in long-lasting Graves disease. Described time point: newly diagnosed GD, antithyroid drugs for less than 3 months. Scientists built the TCR library using RNA that was extracted from PBMCs. According to the study, TCR beta libraries were built with iRepertoire HTBI primers and CDR3-region Arm-PCR. TCRdb called the multiplex PCR reads again in MiXCR, with one record for every CDR3 protein. The repertoire holds 450,000 to 650,000 distinct CDR3 sequences, about 16% seen once, with roughly 25% in the top ten. The same data also went into a second study, on T cells in Graves' hyperthyroidism and ophthalmopathy.

The sequencing here drew on peripheral blood mononuclear cells (PBMCs), taken at new diagnosis, from a patient treated with antithyroid drugs. These TCRs come from a woman aged 35-65 years with Graves disease.

This clonotype was observed at least ten times. Compared with germline, one end of the junction differs, possibly owing to a read error. This rearrangement joins TRBV4-1 to TRBJ2-1, with D tentatively TRBD1 (5 bases). This CDR3 is built from 12 residues. From germline, CDR1 is MGHRA and CDR2 YSYEKL. Here the CDR3 reads CASSQGDNEQFF. Here the CDR3 DNA reads TGTGCCAGCAGCCAAGGGGATAATGAGCAGTTCTTC.

This clonotype was counted ten times or more. The J gene is TRBJ1-2, the V gene TRBV20-1, with 7 bases lining up with TRBD1. The CDR3 sequence is 14 residues long. V trimming: 5 bases; J trimming: 7 bases; junction bases outside the gene matches: 13. Germline V gene sequence: CDR1 DFQATT, CDR2 SNEGSKA (reference sequence). Written as DNA, the CDR3 is TGCAGTGCTCACCCCTCAGGGGGTGGGACTGGCTACACCTTC. Translation gives CSAHPSGGGTGYTF.

The table lists this clonotype with a few counts. One end of the junction is discordant with germline, which a read error may explain. The chain has TRBV6-2 or TRBV6-3 and TRBJ2-7, with D perhaps TRBD2 (7 bases). Germline V gene lookup returns CDR1 MNHEY and CDR2 SVGEGT. The CDR3 is 14 amino acids. The CDR3 DNA is TGTGCCAGCAGCGGTACGGGGGGCACCTACGAGCAGCACTTC. Its translation: CASSGTGGTYEQHF.

This clonotype occurred many times. J is TRBJ2-3 and V is TRBV20-1, with TRBD2 identical over 10 bases. The CDR3 is made up of 16 amino acids. CDR1 DFQATT and CDR2 SNEGSKA come from the germline V gene (reference sequence). The V and J ends lost 1 base and 5 bases, in that order; junction bases with no gene match: 9. This chain's CDR3 is CSARGAERGGLDTQYF. The DNA for the CDR3 is TGCAGTGCTAGAGGAGCTGAGCGGGGGGGCCTAGATACGCAGTATTTT.

V gene TRBV20-1 combines with J gene TRBJ1-5, with D unclear. V lost 6 bases and J 0 bases, leaving 15 bases between the germline ends. This CDR3 region has 15 residues. Germline values: CDR1 DFQATT, CDR2 SNEGSKA (reference sequence). The CDR3 DNA reads as TGCAGTGCCACCCAAAGCTTTCATAGCAATCAGCCCCAGCATTTT. Translated, it gives CSATQSFHSNQPQHF.

This clonotype was detected a few times. The chain couples TRBV19 to TRBJ1-1, with TRBD1 matching over 7 bases. Germline loops: CDR1 LNHDA, CDR2 SQIVND (reference sequence). V gave up 3 bases and J gave up 9 bases; unmatched junction bases: 4. This CDR3 region has 12 residues. CDR3 residues: CASSMEGQKAFF. The CDR3 nucleotides read TGTGCCAGTAGTATGGAGGGACAGAAAGCTTTCTTT.

This clonotype was found many times. This chain links TRBV18 with TRBJ2-7; D unclear. This CDR3 has 13 residues. The V end lost 3 bases, the J end lost 7 bases, and 13 bases lay between the germline ends. Germline CDR1 reads KGHSH; CDR2 reads LQKENI. The CDR3 loop is CASSPGPGYEQYF. DNA of the CDR3: TGTGCCAGCTCACCTGGACCGGGTTATGAGCAGTACTTC.

This chain links TRBV24-1 with TRBJ2-2, with D hard to call. This CDR3 is built from 11 residues. Trimming took off 10 bases at V and 7 bases at J, with 9 bases between the two ends. CDR1 and CDR2 (germline): KGHDR, SFDVKD. The CDR3 sequence: CATGVGGELFF. CDR3 in DNA: TGTGCCACTGGTGTGGGCGGGGAGCTGTTTTTT.

The gene calls are TRBV5-5 and TRBJ2-1; D is perhaps TRBD1 or TRBD2 (5 bases each). CDR1 and CDR2 from the germline V gene are SGHKS and YYEKEE (reference sequence). V was trimmed by 3 bases and J by 8 bases, leaving 9 bases between them. The CDR3 has 12 residues. Here the CDR3 reads CASSWGFYEQFF. The CDR3 region has the DNA TGTGCCAGCAGCTGGGGGTTTTATGAGCAGTTCTTC.

In this sample, this clonotype turned up many times. The rearrangement uses TRBV3-1 and TRBJ2-1, with D unclear. From germline, CDR1 is LGHDT and CDR2 YNNKEL (reference sequence). V lost 5 bases, J lost 6 bases, and 11 bases lay in between. The CDR3 length is 13 residues. The CDR3 loop reads CASSYSGVNEQFF. The CDR3 region has the DNA TGTGCCAGCAGCTACTCCGGCGTCAATGAGCAGTTCTTC.

This rearrangement joins TRBV19 to TRBJ1-2; no definite D call. Germline V gene lookup returns CDR1 LNHDA and CDR2 SQIVND (reference sequence). CDR3 length: 11 amino acids. V lost 8 bases and J lost 7, with 11 bases in between. The CDR3 here is CASADKAGYTF. CDR3 bases: TGTGCCAGTGCCGACAAGGCTGGCTACACCTTC.

A note on this clonotype: This may be a read error, as it is one base from a much larger clone. V and J are TRBV18 and TRBJ2-2; D unresolved. This CDR3 region has 15 residues. Trimming left V 4 bases short and J 6 bases short, with 15 bases between. CDR1 is KGHSH, CDR2 LQKENI, per germline. The CDR3 sequence is CASSQTHGPSGELFF. The CDR3 DNA sequence: TGTGCCAGCTCACAGACCCATGGGCCCTCCGGGGAGCTGTTTTTT.

The CDR3 DNA is TGCAGTGCTCAAAGGGGGCCGATCTCCTACAATGAGCAGTTCTTC. It translates to CSAQRGPISYNEQFF. V is TRBV20-1 and J is TRBJ2-1; 7 bases are shared with TRBD1. Germline lookup yields CDR1 DFQATT and CDR2 SNEGSKA (reference sequence). This CDR3 contains 15 residues. The junction had 7 bases not matched to a gene; V was cut back by 5 bases and J by 0 bases.

The chain is built from TRBV9 and TRBJ2-2, with 10 bases identical to TRBD2. CDR1 is SGDLS, CDR2 YYNGEE, per germline. This CDR3 is built from 17 residues. V shed 4 bases and J 5 bases; nucleotides not matched to a gene: 11. The CDR3 sequence: CASSPPQGSGGTGELFF. As DNA, the CDR3 is TGTGCCAGCAGCCCCCCCCAGGGTAGCGGGGGGACCGGGGAGCTGTTTTTT.

The chain uses TRBV7-9 and TRBJ1-2, with D hard to call. The V and J ends lost 1 base and 8 bases respectively, with 8 bases between them. Per germline, CDR1 SEHNR and CDR2 FQNEAQ (reference sequence). CDR3 length: 12 residues. DNA for the CDR3: TGTGCCAGCAGCTTAGAGGCCGAGGGCTACACCTTC. Its protein is CASSLEAEGYTF.

This clonotype showed up just a few times. The gene calls are TRBV10-3 and TRBJ1-1; no firm D call. This CDR3 region has 12 residues. CDR1 and CDR2 (germline): ENHRY, SYGVKD. V shed 2 bases and J shed 11 bases, with 12 bases lying between them. The CDR3 loop reads CAISEKVSRAFF. CDR3 bases: TGTGCCATCAGTGAGAAGGTCAGTCGGGCTTTCTTT.

This clonotype appeared many times. The rearrangement joins TRBV30 to TRBJ2-5; 10 nucleotides align to TRBD1. Germline-derived CDR1 and CDR2 are GTSNPN and SVGIG (reference sequence). The CDR3 runs 13 residues. V was clipped by 1 base and J by 8 bases; unmatched bases: 4. The CDR3: CAWSEGDRGTQYF. Written as DNA, the CDR3 is TGTGCCTGGAGTGAAGGGGACAGGGGCACCCAGTACTTC.

V and J are TRBV2 and TRBJ1-5; 9 bases map to TRBD1. This CDR3 is 14 amino acids long. The germline gives CDR1 SNHLY, CDR2 FYNNEI. The V segment lost 6 bases and the J segment 6 bases; nucleotides outside the gene matches: 6. The CDR3 DNA reads as TGTGCCAGCAGCTCCGGGACAGGGATTCAGCCCCAGCATTTT. Encoded protein: CASSSGTGIQPQHF.

V usage is TRBV10-3 and J usage is TRBJ1-6, with a tentative D call TRBD1 (6 bases). The CDR3 runs to 15 residues. CDR1 and CDR2 from the germline V gene are ENHRY and SYGVKD. Trimming stripped 6 bases from V and 8 bases from J, with 17 bases between. Written as DNA, the CDR3 is TGTGCCATCAGAACAGGGATGGAGGCACATTCACCCCTCCACTTT. Translating gives CAIRTGMEAHSPLHF.

There are many counts of this clonotype. The V gene is TRBV3-1, the J gene TRBJ1-5; 7 bases line up with TRBD1. V lost 6 bases and J lost 7; bases outside the gene matches: 9. The CDR3 length is 14 residues. Germline V gives CDR1 LGHDT, CDR2 YNNKEL (reference sequence). This chain's CDR3 is CASSQTGISQPQHF. Written as DNA, the CDR3 is TGTGCCAGCAGTCAGACAGGGATCAGCCAGCCCCAGCATTTT.

With regard to this clonotype: At one end, the junction sequence differs from germline, possibly due to a read error. The V call is TRBV12-3 or TRBV12-4, the J call TRBJ2-6; 7 bases match TRBD1. The CDR3 sequence is 17 residues long. CDR3 in DNA: TGTGCCAGCAGTTCCCACTTCGGGACAAAGGGGGCCAACGTCCCGACTTTC. This translates into CASSSHFGTKGANVPTF.

This clonotype was picked up many times. This rearrangement joins TRBV7-2 to TRBJ2-1; D possibly corresponds to TRBD1 (6 bases). CDR3 length equals 17 residues. Trimming stripped 2 bases from V and 3 bases from J, with 17 bases between. In germline, CDR1 is SGHTA, CDR2 FQGNSA. DNA for the CDR3: TGTGCCAGCAGCTTATGGTATGGGACATCGAACTACAATGAGCAGTTCTTC. This sequence encodes CASSLWYGTSNYNEQFF.

This chain links TRBV29-1 with TRBJ2-5; 11 bases align to TRBD2. This CDR3 is built from 14 residues. CDR1 SQVTM and CDR2 ANQGSEA come from the germline V gene. The CDR3 reads CSASGRPRAETQYF. The CDR3 DNA follows: TGCAGTGCTAGCGGGAGGCCCAGGGCGGAGACCCAGTACTTC.

This clonotype showed up just a few times. V gene TRBV10-3 combines with J gene TRBJ2-2; 9 positions agree with TRBD2. V lost 4 bases, J lost 6 bases, and 3 bases stayed unmatched. The CDR3 covers 14 residues. The germline V gene has CDR1 ENHRY and CDR2 SYGVKD. CDR3 sequence: CAISVRLAAGELFF. The CDR3 bases are TGTGCCATCAGTGTGAGACTAGCGGCCGGGGAGCTGTTTTTT.

The rearrangement links TRBV6-5 to TRBJ1-1, with D maybe TRBD1 (6 bases). Germline CDR1 MNHEY, CDR2 SVGAGI. This CDR3 has 16 residues. Deletions cut 0 bases from V and 0 bases from J, with 11 bases between. The CDR3 DNA is TGTGCCAGCAGTTACTCGAGGGGGGCGCTGAACACTGAAGCTTTCTTT. It codes for CASSYSRGALNTEAFF.

In the case of this clonotype: Relative to the germline gene, one junction end is altered; a read error may explain this. This chain connects TRBV6-2 or TRBV6-3 to TRBJ1-5; tentative D call: TRBD1 (6 bases). The CDR3 consists of 14 residues. Germline V gives CDR1 MNHEY, CDR2 SVGEGT. CDR3 sequence (DNA): TGTGCCGGCAGCGCACTAGGGGGAGATCAGCCCCAGCATTTT. It is translated as CAGSALGGDQPQHF.

This clonotype has only a few counts. The CDR3 protein is CSASQLGDQSNSPLHF. For the CDR3, the DNA is TGCAGTGCTAGTCAGTTAGGGGACCAGAGTAATTCACCCCTCCACTTT. The chain employs TRBV20-1 and TRBJ1-6; possibly TRBD1 for D (5 bases). This CDR3 contains 16 residues. Trimming stripped 3 bases from V and 6 bases from J, with 18 bases between. Germline V CDR1 and CDR2: DFQATT, SNEGSKA (reference sequence).

This clonotype was observed at least ten times. The chain joins TRBV3-1 to TRBJ2-1, with 9 bases matching TRBD1. The CDR3 sequence is 16 residues long. The V and J ends lost 1 base and 7 bases, in that order; junction bases with no gene match: 8. CDR1 LGHDT and CDR2 YNNKEL come from the germline V gene (reference sequence). The CDR3 coding sequence is TGTGCCAGCAGCCAAGGGAAGGGACAGGGACGGAATGAGCAGTTCTTC. The encoded protein is CASSQGKGQGRNEQFF.

This clonotype was observed many times. This chain joins TRBV2 and TRBJ2-5; D might be TRBD1 or TRBD2, each matching 5 bases. Germline V lookup: CDR1 SNHLY, CDR2 FYNNEI. Trimming removed 6 bases from V and 2 bases from J, with 10 bases in between. This CDR3 has 13 amino acids. The CDR3 DNA is TGTGCCAGCAGAAGAGGGGAACAAGAGACCCAGTACTTC. Translated, it gives CASRRGEQETQYF.